A few counts support the clone carrying this T cell receptor beta chain. The data derive from a study of T cell changes during pregnancy in multiple sclerosis. Profiled with immunoSEQ multiplex PCR; TCRdb holds only in-frame clones, not every one. The data contain 40,000 or so clones, around nine tenths of them seen just once; the ten biggest clones take up over 0.3%. Germline V gene data show CDR1 as MNHEY and CDR2 as SVGAGI. The V and J ends lost 5 bases and 5 bases, in that order; junction bases with no gene match: 7. This CDR3 is built from 14 residues. The chain is built from TRBV6-5 and TRBJ1-1, with 8 bases that match TRBD1. Sample: CD4+ T cells from peripheral blood mononuclear cells, taken in the third trimester of pregnancy. The TCR originated in a female donor in good health, enrolled as a control in a pregnancy study. The CDR3 sequence: CASSGRQGQTEAFF. The CDR3 DNA reads as TGTGCCAGCAGTGGGCGACAGGGGCAGACTGAAGCTTTCTTT.